This T cell receptor (beta chain) derives from a study of blood T cell repertoires in COVID-19. Turning to the study itself: The origin of the acute and convalescent COVID-19 samples was the United States, Italy and Spain.

Measured with immunoSEQ multiplex PCR; TCRdb has only the in-frame clones, and not every one. The sample shows about 76,000 clones, roughly four fifths of them seen only once. The germline V gene encodes CDR1 ENHRY and CDR2 SYGVKD. The CDR3 extends over 13 amino acids. The V gene end was trimmed by 6 bases and the J gene end by 7 bases; junction bases not matched to a gene: 6. This sequence joins TRBV10-3 and TRBJ2-5, with TRBD1 matching 9 bases. The TCR sequence derives from a man between 65 and 85 years old with acute or convalescent COVID-19. Material: peripheral blood. Here the CDR3 reads CAIRGTGPGTQYF. CDR3 nucleotides: TGTGCCATCAGGGGGACAGGGCCCGGGACCCAGTACTTC.